This passage covers 26 T cell receptor beta chains from one sample sequenced in a study. TCRdb redid the calling of the RT-PCR reads with MiXCR, one entry per CDR3 protein. The table lists hundreds of thousands of distinct CDR3 sequences, approximately 15% of them singletons. The specimen sequenced was memory CD4+ T cells from blood. The receptors derive from a female donor in good health, serving as a healthy control.

CDR3 in DNA: TGTGCCAGCAGTTCAACCAGCTCTGGGGCCAACGTCCTGACTTTC. Amino acids: CASSSTSSGANVLTF. The chain carries TRBV27 and TRBJ2-6; unclear D gene. The CDR3 is 15 residues long. Deletions cut 4 bases from V and 0 bases from J, with 7 bases between. CDR1 MNHEY and CDR2 SMNVEV come from the germline V gene (reference sequence). Full variable domain (remainder filled in from reference TRBV27 and TRBJ2-6): EAQVTQNPRYLITVTGKKLTVTCSQNMNHEYMSWYRQDPGLGLRQIYYSMNVEVTDKGDVPEGYKVSRKEKRNFPLILESPSPNQTSLYFCASSSTSSGANVLTFGAGSRLTVL.

The J gene is TRBJ2-1, the V gene TRBV20-1; 11 bases agree with TRBD2. Trimming removed 3 bases from V and 8 bases from J; junction bases left unmatched: 9. CDR3 length: 15 residues. In germline, CDR1 is DFQATT, CDR2 SNEGSKA (reference sequence). CDR3 nucleotide sequence: TGCAGTGCTAGGCCGCTAGCGGGAGGTGTCTATGAGCAGTTCTTC. This encodes CSARPLAGGVYEQFF.

V is TRBV20-1 and J is TRBJ2-5; 10 bases align to TRBD2. CDR1 DFQATT and CDR2 SNEGSKA come from the germline V gene (reference sequence). V shed 2 bases and J 5 bases; nucleotides not matched to a gene: 8. The CDR3 runs to 15 residues. CDR3 amino acids: CSARMASGRGETQYF. The DNA of the CDR3 is TGCAGTGCTAGAATGGCTAGCGGGAGAGGTGAGACCCAGTACTTC.

The V and J genes are TRBV7-2 and TRBJ2-7, with D unresolved. The V end was cut by 4 bases, the J end by 3 bases, with 10 bases between. CDR1 SGHTA and CDR2 FQGNSA come from the germline V gene. This CDR3 region has 13 residues. The CDR3 nucleotides read TGTGCCAGCAGCTCCTCTAACAACTACGAGCAGTACTTC. Its translation is CASSSSNNYEQYF. The full variable domain, rest sourced from reference TRBV7-2 and TRBJ2-7, is GAGVSQSPSNKVTEKGKDVELRCDPISGHTALYWYRQSLGQGLEFLIYFQGNSAPDKSGLPSDRFSAERTGGSVSTLTIQRTQQEDSAVYLCASSSSNNYEQYFGPGTRLTVT.

In this sample, this clonotype turned up many times. The J gene is TRBJ2-2, the V gene TRBV6-1; 10 bases match TRBD2. Germline V lookup: CDR1 MNHNS, CDR2 SASEGT. The CDR3 loop spans 16 amino acids. V lost 4 bases to trimming and J lost 5 bases; unmatched junction nucleotides: 7. The CDR3 region is CASSGQGLATTGELFF. CDR3 nucleotides: TGTGCCAGCAGTGGACAGGGACTAGCGACGACCGGGGAGCTGTTTTTT.

This clonotype showed up just once. The V gene is TRBV7-2, the J gene TRBJ1-1; 8 bases fit TRBD1. The CDR3 spans 14 residues. Germline V lookup: CDR1 SGHTA, CDR2 FQGNSA. V shed 5 bases, J shed 9 bases, and the junction held 11 bases outside the gene matches. Here the CDR3 DNA reads TGTGCCAGCAGCCCTCAGGGGGCGAGTGCTAAAGCTTTCTTT. It translates to CASSPQGASAKAFF.

This chain connects TRBV20-1 to TRBJ2-2; 7 nucleotides match TRBD2. V was clipped by 3 bases and J by 5 bases; unmatched bases: 9. The germline V gene encodes CDR1 DFQATT and CDR2 SNEGSKA (reference sequence). CDR3 length equals 15 residues. The CDR3 DNA reads TGCAGTGCTAGGGGTAGCGGGCTAATAACCGGGGAGCTGTTTTTT. Translated, it gives CSARGSGLITGELFF.

This clonotype was recorded a few times. V usage is TRBV20-1 and J usage is TRBJ1-2; D ambiguous. Germline loops: CDR1 DFQATT, CDR2 SNEGSKA (reference sequence). CDR3 length: 11 amino acids. Trimming took off 7 bases at V and 2 bases at J, with 8 bases between the two ends. CDR3 region: CSGGRNYGYTF. The CDR3 DNA follows: TGCAGTGGAGGCAGGAACTATGGCTACACCTTC.

There are many counts of this clonotype. This chain joins TRBV20-1 and TRBJ2-5, with D maybe TRBD2 (5 bases). The germline gives CDR1 DFQATT, CDR2 SNEGSKA (reference sequence). The CDR3 extends over 13 amino acids. Trimming stripped 5 bases from V and 5 bases from J, with 15 bases between. In DNA form, the CDR3 reads TGCAGTGCTCTTAGCGTTGCGCGGGAGACCCAGTACTTC. This gives the protein CSALSVARETQYF.

J is TRBJ2-3 and V is TRBV29-1; maybe TRBD2 (5 bases). The V gene lost 5 bases and the J gene lost 2 bases, with 17 bases spanning the gap. Germline V gene lookup returns CDR1 SQVTM and CDR2 ANQGSEA. This CDR3 is 15 amino acids long. The CDR3 protein is CSVSSGTQHTDTQYF. The CDR3 DNA sequence: TGCAGCGTTTCTTCGGGAACCCAGCACACAGATACGCAGTATTTT.

The chain has TRBV5-1 and TRBJ1-2, with D possibly matching TRBD1 (5 bases). The CDR3 loop spans 13 amino acids. The V end lost 4 bases, the J end lost 2 bases, and 9 bases lay between the germline ends. Germline CDR1 is SGHRS and CDR2 is YFSETQ. The CDR3 protein is CASSEQENYGYTF. CDR3 sequence (DNA): TGCGCCAGCAGCGAACAGGAGAACTATGGCTACACCTTC. The variable domain in full, with the rest retrieved from reference TRBV5-1 and TRBJ1-2, is KAGVTQTPRYLIKTRGQQVTLSCSPISGHRSVSWYQQTPGQGLQFLFEYFSETQRNKGNFPGRFSGRQFSNSRSEMNVSTLELGDSALYLCASSEQENYGYTFGSGTRLTVV.

The CDR3 region is CAWSKRESGNQPQHF. CDR3 in DNA: TGTGCCTGGAGTAAACGGGAGAGTGGCAATCAGCCCCAGCATTTT. This chain uses TRBV30 with TRBJ1-5; D not resolved. Germline V gene data show CDR1 as GTSNPN and CDR2 as SVGIG (reference sequence). The CDR3 has 15 residues. V was cut by 2 bases and J by 2 bases, with 13 bases left in between.

This clonotype showed up many times. The chain has TRBV7-2 and TRBJ2-7; no clear D gene. This CDR3 has 14 amino acids. Germline lookup yields CDR1 SGHTA and CDR2 FQGNSA. V was shortened by 4 bases and J by 4 bases, with 14 bases between the two germline ends. The CDR3 bases are TGTGCCAGCAGCTCCTCCCGTCTCGATTACGAGCAGTACTTC. Translated, it gives CASSSSRLDYEQYF.

V and J are TRBV7-2 and TRBJ2-3, with D possibly TRBD2 on 5 matching bases. V lost 1 base to trimming and J lost 2 bases, with 7 bases between them. This CDR3 has 14 residues. From germline, CDR1 is SGHTA and CDR2 FQGNSA. CDR3 in amino acids: CASSLGTYTDTQYF. The CDR3 DNA sequence: TGTGCCAGCAGCTTAGGGACTTACACAGATACGCAGTATTTT.

This clonotype was counted a few times. The V call is TRBV5-1, the J call TRBJ2-1, with 11 bases lining up with TRBD2. CDR1 and CDR2 (germline): SGHRS, YFSETQ. This CDR3 has 17 amino acids. The J segment lost 5 bases and the V segment lost 0 bases, leaving 7 bases of the junction unmatched. Written as DNA, the CDR3 is TGCGCCAGCAGCTTGGGAAGTAGCGGGGGGGCAAACAATGAGCAGTTCTTC. It codes for CASSLGSSGGANNEQFF.

A few counts support this clonotype. The CDR3 nucleotides read TGTGCCTCTCAAGTCGGGGCAAACATGAACACTGAAGCTTTCTTT. It encodes CASQVGANMNTEAFF. J is TRBJ1-1 and V is TRBV10-3; maybe TRBD1 (5 bases). There are 15 residues in the CDR3. Germline V CDR1 and CDR2: ENHRY, SYGVKD. V was trimmed by 11 bases and J by 0 bases, leaving 19 bases between them.

The chain links TRBV30 to TRBJ2-2; 11 bases agree with TRBD1. Germline CDR1 is GTSNPN and CDR2 is SVGIG (reference sequence). V lost 3 bases to trimming and J lost 6 bases; unmatched junction nucleotides: 9. The CDR3 totals 16 residues. In DNA form, the CDR3 reads TGTGCCTGGAGGCCGGGGGACAGGGGGATTTCCGGGGAGCTGTTTTTT. Amino acid sequence: CAWRPGDRGISGELFF.

The chain links TRBV24-1 to TRBJ2-2; D gene uncertain. Germline CDR1 and CDR2: KGHDR and SFDVKD. This CDR3 has 14 residues. The germline V and J ends were trimmed by 8 bases and 0 bases, with 9 bases remaining between them. CDR3 bases: TGTGCCACCATTAAACGGACGAACACCGGGGAGCTGTTTTTT. Its translation: CATIKRTNTGELFF.

The table lists this clonotype with many counts. The chain links TRBV29-1 to TRBJ2-7; no firm D call. Germline V gene sequence: CDR1 SQVTM, CDR2 ANQGSEA. The CDR3 is 11 amino acids. Between the trimmed V and J ends, which lost 4 bases and 5 bases, there was a span of 9 bases. CDR3 DNA: TGCAGCGTTGTAGGGAAGGACGAGCAGTACTTC. Translated, it gives CSVVGKDEQYF.

V gene TRBV27 combines with J gene TRBJ1-2, with 10 nucleotides matching TRBD1. There are 14 residues in the CDR3. CDR1 and CDR2 (germline): MNHEY, SMNVEV (reference sequence). Trimming cost V 6 bases and J 2 bases; bases outside gene matches: 3. DNA of the CDR3: TGTGCCAGCAGGGGGACAGGGGTAAACTATGGCTACACCTTC. Amino acid sequence: CASRGTGVNYGYTF.

This clonotype was seen ten or more times. The CDR3 nucleotides are TGTGCCAGCAGCTTAGACGTATCGGAAGGGTTGGGTACGCAGTATTTT. Translated, it gives CASSLDVSEGLGTQYF. V gene TRBV7-6 combines with J gene TRBJ2-3, with D unresolved. Germline lookup yields CDR1 SGHVS and CDR2 FNYEAQ. CDR3 length equals 16 residues. V was cut by 1 base and J by 8 bases, with 19 bases left in between.

The rearrangement links TRBV7-9 to TRBJ2-7, with 8 bases aligning to TRBD1. Germline CDR1 SEHNR, CDR2 FQNEAQ (reference sequence). This CDR3 comprises 13 residues. V was pared by 3 bases and J by 5 bases, with 3 bases of the junction left unmatched. Here the CDR3 reads CASSLRGQDEQYF. CDR3 in DNA: TGTGCCAGCAGCTTGAGGGGACAGGACGAGCAGTACTTC.

This clonotype was observed a few times. The chain links TRBV6-5 to TRBJ1-2; unclear D gene. From germline, CDR1 is MNHEY and CDR2 SVGAGI. CDR3 length: 15 residues. V was pared by 0 bases and J by 3 bases, with 11 bases between. This CDR3 reads CASSYSGVRDYGYTF. As DNA, the CDR3 is TGTGCCAGCAGTTACTCTGGGGTACGGGACTATGGCTACACCTTC.

This clonotype was picked up a small number of times. CDR3 loop: CASSSYSSQGHGNTIYF. CDR3 DNA sequence: TGTGCCAGCAGCTCCTATTCATCACAGGGGCACGGAAACACCATATATTTT. J is TRBJ1-3 and V is TRBV9, with 7 bases fitting TRBD1. The CDR3 loop spans 17 amino acids. Germline values: CDR1 SGDLS, CDR2 YYNGEE. The ends lost 4 bases at V and 4 bases at J; junction bases unmatched: 14.

The V gene is TRBV12-3 or TRBV12-4, the J gene TRBJ1-5; 7 bases align to TRBD1. Trimming took 5 bases from V and 3 from J; bases not matched to a gene: 7. There are 15 residues in the CDR3. CDR3 nucleotides: TGTGCCAGCAGTCTTATGACAGGGATCAATCAGCCCCAGCATTTT. Translation: CASSLMTGINQPQHF.

This clonotype was seen a few times. CDR3 nucleotide sequence: TGTGCCAGCAGCTTAGCTTCAGGGAGAGCGGGCGGAAACACCATATATTTT. Translating it yields CASSLASGRAGGNTIYF. The V and J genes are TRBV7-9 and TRBJ1-3; D might be TRBD1 (5 bases). V gave up 0 bases and J gave up 4 bases, with 16 bases separating them. Germline values: CDR1 SEHNR, CDR2 FQNEAQ (reference sequence). CDR3 length: 17 amino acids.